This T cell receptor beta chain was identified during a study of a mutant IDH1 vaccine in newly diagnosed glioma. Study summary: Radiotherapy alone preceded vaccination by 4-6 weeks; alternatively, vaccination started with temozolomide cycles.

The assay was immunoSEQ multiplex PCR, and TCRdb's table has in-frame clones only and misses some. The sample contains tens of thousands of clones, 65% to 80% of which appear only once. Indicated time point: week 23, last vaccination. Each dose delivered 300 ug of mutant IDH1 20-mer peptide subcutaneously with imiquimod. Tumors from donors were new WHO grade 3 or 4 IDH1-mutant astrocytomas with ATRX loss. Study-level results: Across multiple MHC alleles, 93.3% of patients had vaccine-induced responses.

In the case of this clone: Antigen specificity is unknown.

Germline loops: CDR1 ENHRY, CDR2 SYGVKD. V lost 2 bases, J lost 8 bases, and 4 bases stayed unmatched. CDR3 length equals 15 residues. Source: PBMCs, taken from a glioma patient whose treatment included an IDH1 peptide vaccine. This TCR derives from a man aged 45-65 years with glioma. This chain links TRBV10-3 with TRBJ2-1; the match to TRBD2 covers 12 bases. The CDR3 sequence is CAISERTSGGHEQFF. The CDR3 DNA follows: TGTGCCATCAGTGAGAGAACTAGCGGGGGGCATGAGCAGTTCTTC.